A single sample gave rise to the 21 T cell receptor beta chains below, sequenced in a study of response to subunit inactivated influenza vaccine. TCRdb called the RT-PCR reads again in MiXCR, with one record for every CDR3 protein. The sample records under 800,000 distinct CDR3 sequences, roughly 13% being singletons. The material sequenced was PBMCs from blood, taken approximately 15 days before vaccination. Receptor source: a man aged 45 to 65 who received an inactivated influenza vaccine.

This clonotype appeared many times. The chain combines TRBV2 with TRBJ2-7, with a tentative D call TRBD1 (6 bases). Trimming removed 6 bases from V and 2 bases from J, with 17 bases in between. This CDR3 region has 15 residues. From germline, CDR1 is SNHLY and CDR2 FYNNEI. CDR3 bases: TGTGCCAGCAGCGAGACCACGACAGGAACCTACGAGCAGTACTTC. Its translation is CASSETTTGTYEQYF.

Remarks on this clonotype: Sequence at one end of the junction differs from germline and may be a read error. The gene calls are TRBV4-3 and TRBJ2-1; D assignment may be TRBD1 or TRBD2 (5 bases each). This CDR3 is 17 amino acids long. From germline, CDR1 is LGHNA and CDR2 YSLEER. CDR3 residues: CASSQDLQETTYNELFF. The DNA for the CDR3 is TGCGCCAGCAGCCAAGATCTACAGGAGACTACCTACAATGAGCTGTTCTTC.

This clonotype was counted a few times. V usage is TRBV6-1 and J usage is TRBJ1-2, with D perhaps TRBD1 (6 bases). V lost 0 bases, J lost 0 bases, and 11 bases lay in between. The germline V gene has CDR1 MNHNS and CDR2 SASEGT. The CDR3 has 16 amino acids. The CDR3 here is CASSEAGTPTNYGYTF. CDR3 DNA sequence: TGTGCCAGCAGTGAAGCCGGGACACCCACTAACTATGGCTACACCTTC.

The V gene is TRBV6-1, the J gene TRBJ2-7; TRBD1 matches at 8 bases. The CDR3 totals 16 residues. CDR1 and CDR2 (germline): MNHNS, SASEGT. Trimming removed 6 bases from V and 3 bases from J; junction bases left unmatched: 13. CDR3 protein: CASSRSPGGTVYEQYF. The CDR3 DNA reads TGTGCCAGCAGCCGGAGCCCAGGGGGCACAGTCTACGAGCAGTACTTC.

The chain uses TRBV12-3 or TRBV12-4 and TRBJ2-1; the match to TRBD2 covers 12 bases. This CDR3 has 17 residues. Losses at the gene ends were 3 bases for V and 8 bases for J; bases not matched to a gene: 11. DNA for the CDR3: TGTGCCAGCAGTTTTCGTCTAGCGGGGGGGCCGGGCGATGAGCAGTTCTTC. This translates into CASSFRLAGGPGDEQFF.

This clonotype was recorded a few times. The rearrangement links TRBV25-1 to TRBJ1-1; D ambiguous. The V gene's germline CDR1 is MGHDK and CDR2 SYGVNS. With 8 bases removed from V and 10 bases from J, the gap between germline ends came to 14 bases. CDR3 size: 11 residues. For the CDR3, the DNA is TGTGCCAGCGGTGGGAGGGCTGGAGCTTTCTTT. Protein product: CASGGRAGAFF.

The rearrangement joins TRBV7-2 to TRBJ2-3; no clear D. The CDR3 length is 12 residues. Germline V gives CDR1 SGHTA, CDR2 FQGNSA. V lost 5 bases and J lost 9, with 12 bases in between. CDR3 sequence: CASSPQYRTQYF. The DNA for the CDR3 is TGTGCCAGCAGCCCTCAGTACAGAACGCAGTATTTT. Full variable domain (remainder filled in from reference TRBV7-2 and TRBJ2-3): GAGVSQSPSNKVTEKGKDVELRCDPISGHTALYWYRQSLGQGLEFLIYFQGNSAPDKSGLPSDRFSAERTGGSVSTLTIQRTQQEDSAVYLCASSPQYRTQYFGPGTRLTVL.

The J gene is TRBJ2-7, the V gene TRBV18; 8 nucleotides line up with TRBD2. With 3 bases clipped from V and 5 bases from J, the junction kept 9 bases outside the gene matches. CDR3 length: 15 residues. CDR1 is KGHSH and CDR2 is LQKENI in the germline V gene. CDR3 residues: CASSPSPREVNEQYF. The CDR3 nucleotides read TGTGCCAGCTCACCTTCACCGCGGGAGGTTAACGAGCAGTACTTC.

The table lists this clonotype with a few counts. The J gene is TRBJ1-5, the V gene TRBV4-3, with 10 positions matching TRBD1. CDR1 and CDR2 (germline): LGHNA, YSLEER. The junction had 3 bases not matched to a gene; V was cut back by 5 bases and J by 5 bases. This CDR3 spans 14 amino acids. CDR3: CASSAGTGDQPQHF. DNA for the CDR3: TGCGCCAGCAGCGCCGGGACAGGGGATCAGCCCCAGCATTTT.

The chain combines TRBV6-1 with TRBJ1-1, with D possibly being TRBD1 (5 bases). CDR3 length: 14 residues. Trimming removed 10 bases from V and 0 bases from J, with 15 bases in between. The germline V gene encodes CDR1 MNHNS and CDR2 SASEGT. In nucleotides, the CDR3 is TGTGCCACCACGACAGATACTATGAACACTGAAGCTTTCTTT. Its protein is CATTTDTMNTEAFF.

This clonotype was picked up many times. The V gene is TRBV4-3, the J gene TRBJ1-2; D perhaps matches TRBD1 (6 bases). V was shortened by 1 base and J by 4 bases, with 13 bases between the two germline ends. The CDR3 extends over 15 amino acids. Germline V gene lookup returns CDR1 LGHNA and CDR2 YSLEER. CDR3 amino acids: CASSQGVSGAYGYTF. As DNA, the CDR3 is TGCGCCAGCAGCCAAGGTGTGTCAGGGGCCTATGGCTACACCTTC.

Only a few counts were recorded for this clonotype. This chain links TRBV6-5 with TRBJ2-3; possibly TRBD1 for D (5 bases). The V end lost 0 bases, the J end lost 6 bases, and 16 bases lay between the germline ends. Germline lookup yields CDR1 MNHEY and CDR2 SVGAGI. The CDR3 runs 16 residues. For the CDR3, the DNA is TGTGCCAGCAGTTACTCGAGGCAGGGCGCCAGGGATACGCAGTATTTT. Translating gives CASSYSRQGARDTQYF.

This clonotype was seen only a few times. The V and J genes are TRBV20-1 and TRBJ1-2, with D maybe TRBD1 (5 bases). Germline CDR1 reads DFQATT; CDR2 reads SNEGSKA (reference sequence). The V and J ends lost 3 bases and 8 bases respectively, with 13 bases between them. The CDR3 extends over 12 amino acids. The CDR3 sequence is CSASAGLRGYTF. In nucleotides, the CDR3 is TGCAGTGCTAGTGCGGGGCTAAGAGGCTACACCTTC.

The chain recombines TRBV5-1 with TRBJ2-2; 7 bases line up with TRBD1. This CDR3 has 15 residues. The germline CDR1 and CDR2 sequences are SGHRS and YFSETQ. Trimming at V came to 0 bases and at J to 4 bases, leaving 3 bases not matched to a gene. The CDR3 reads CASSLDDRVTGELFF. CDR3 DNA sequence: TGCGCCAGCAGCTTGGATGACAGGGTCACCGGGGAGCTGTTTTTT.

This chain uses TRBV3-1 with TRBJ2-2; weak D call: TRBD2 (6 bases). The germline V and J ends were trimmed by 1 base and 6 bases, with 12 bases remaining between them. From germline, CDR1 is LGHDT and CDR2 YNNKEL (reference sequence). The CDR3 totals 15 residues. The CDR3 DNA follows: TGTGCCAGCAGCCAAGCTGGTGGGGGGTCCGGGGAGCTGTTTTTT. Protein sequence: CASSQAGGGSGELFF. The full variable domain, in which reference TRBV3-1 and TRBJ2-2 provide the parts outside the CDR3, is DTAVSQTPKYLVTQMGNDKSIKCEQNLGHDTMYWYKQDSKKFLKIMFSYNNKELIINETVPNRFSPKSPDKAHLNLHINSLELGDSAVYFCASSQAGGGSGELFFGEGSRLTVL.

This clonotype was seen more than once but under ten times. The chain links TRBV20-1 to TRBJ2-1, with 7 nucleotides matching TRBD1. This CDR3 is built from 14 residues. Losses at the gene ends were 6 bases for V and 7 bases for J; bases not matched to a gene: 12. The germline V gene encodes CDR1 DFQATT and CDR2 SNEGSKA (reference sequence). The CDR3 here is CSAPGQGERNEQFF. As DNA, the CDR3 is TGCAGTGCCCCAGGGCAGGGGGAGAGGAATGAGCAGTTCTTC.

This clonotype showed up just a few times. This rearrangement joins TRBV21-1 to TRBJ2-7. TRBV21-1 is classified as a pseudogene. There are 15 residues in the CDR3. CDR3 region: CASSKISGPSYEQYF. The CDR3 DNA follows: TGTGCCAGCAGCAAAATCTCAGGTCCCTCCTACGAGCAGTACTTC.

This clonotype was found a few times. CDR3 loop: CASSYGRTGGTEAFF. As DNA, the CDR3 is TGTGCCAGCAGTTACGGGCGGACGGGAGGGACTGAAGCTTTCTTT. J is TRBJ1-1 and V is TRBV6-5; no reliable D call. Trimming pared 2 bases from V and 5 bases from J, leaving 15 bases between. CDR1 is MNHEY and CDR2 is SVGAGI in the germline V gene. This CDR3 has 15 residues.

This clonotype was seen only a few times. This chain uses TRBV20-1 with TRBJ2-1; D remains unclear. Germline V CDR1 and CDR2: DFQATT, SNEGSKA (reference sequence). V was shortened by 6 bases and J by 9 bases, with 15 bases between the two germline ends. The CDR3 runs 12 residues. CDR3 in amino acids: CSATPGVSEQFF. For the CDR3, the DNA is TGCAGTGCCACCCCTGGAGTGTCTGAGCAGTTCTTC.

CDR3 nucleotide sequence: TGTGCCAGCACCTCAAGGGTAGATTACACCTTC. This sequence encodes CASTSRVDYTF. This chain links TRBV28 with TRBJ1-2; the D is unclear. CDR1 MDHEN and CDR2 SYDVKM come from the germline V gene. The CDR3 has 11 residues. Trimming took 7 bases from V and 11 from J, leaving 14 bases between them.

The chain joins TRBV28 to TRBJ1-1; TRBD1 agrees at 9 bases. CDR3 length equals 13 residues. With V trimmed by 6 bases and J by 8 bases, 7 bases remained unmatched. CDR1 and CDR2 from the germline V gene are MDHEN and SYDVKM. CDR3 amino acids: CASSPRDRDEAFF. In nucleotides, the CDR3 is TGTGCCAGCAGCCCACGGGACAGGGACGAAGCTTTCTTT.